This is a list of T cell receptor beta chains from one sample in a study. Each CDR3 protein gets one entry after TCRdb re-called the 5' RACE reads with MiXCR. Seen here are approximately 23,000 distinct CDR3 sequences, around 30% observed once, and the top ten hold 2.2%. The material sequenced was tumor-infiltrating naive CD4+ T cells sorted from the breast tumor. Receptor source: a female donor with breast cancer. The CDR3 runs from the conserved cysteine through the conserved F or W. A D gene is named only where the DNA matches it firmly. The listing skips clone size in some rows; elsewhere it reads once, few, many or a size class.

abundance,d_gene,v_gene,j_gene,CDR3aa,CDR3nt
many,.,TRBV9,TRBJ2-1,CASSPRGARINEQFF,TGTGCCAGCAGCCCCCGGGGGGCGCGCATCAATGAGCAGTTCTTC
.,TRBD1,TRBV20-1,TRBJ2-1,CSARETGSSYNEQFF,TGCAGTGCTAGAGAGACAGGGAGCTCCTACAATGAGCAGTTCTTC
.,.,TRBV7-9,TRBJ2-1,CASGRLARYNEQFF,TGTGCCAGCGGGCGGCTAGCCCGCTACAATGAGCAGTTCTTC
many,.,TRBV9,TRBJ2-1,CASSLRDPLNEQFF,TGTGCCAGCAGCCTCCGGGACCCCCTCAATGAGCAGTTCTTC
few,TRBD1,TRBV6-5,TRBJ1-1,CASSSETGMGTEAFF,TGTGCCAGCAGTTCGGAGACAGGGATGGGCACTGAAGCTTTCTTT
many,.,TRBV9,TRBJ2-7,CASSVGMASSDVLTYEQYF,TGTGCCAGCAGCGTAGGAATGGCCTCTAGTGATGTCCTAACCTACGAGCAGTACTTC
.,.,TRBV6-4,TRBJ2-1,CATKRDHSYNEQFF,TGTGCCACTAAAAGGGACCACTCCTACAATGAGCAGTTCTTC
few,.,TRBV29-1,TRBJ2-7,CSVGAVGDPSYEQYF,TGCAGCGTTGGGGCAGTTGGCGACCCCTCCTACGAGCAGTACTTC
medium-sized,.,TRBV7-9,TRBJ1-1,CASSLEGFVTEAFF,TGTGCCAGCAGCTTAGAGGGGTTCGTCACTGAAGCTTTCTTT
.,.,TRBV20-1,TRBJ1-1,CSARDPAGNTEAFF,TGCAGTGCTAGAGATCCGGCGGGGAACACTGAAGCTTTCTTT
few,TRBD2,TRBV5-1,TRBJ2-7,CASSPNSGIDYYEQYF,TGCGCCAGCAGCCCCAATAGCGGGATTGATTACTACGAGCAGTACTTC
many,.,TRBV20-1,TRBJ2-7,CSASGERAYEQYF,TGCAGTGCTTCAGGGGAAAGAGCCTACGAGCAGTACTTC
many,TRBD2,TRBV11-3,TRBJ2-1,CASSLSAGGSDEQFF,TGTGCCAGCAGCTTATCAGCGGGAGGGTCGGATGAGCAGTTCTTC
medium-sized,.,TRBV20-1,TRBJ2-1,CSARDGLYNEQFF,TGCAGTGCTAGAGATGGCCTCTACAATGAGCAGTTCTTC
medium-sized,.,TRBV7-6,TRBJ2-7,CASSLDPGGHEQYF,TGTGCCAGCAGCTTAGATCCCGGGGGCCACGAGCAGTACTTC
.,TRBD2,TRBV18,TRBJ2-7,CASSPGLRESRGGYEQYF,TGTGCCAGCTCACCAGGTTTGCGGGAGAGCCGGGGTGGCTACGAGCAGTACTTC
many,TRBD1,TRBV20-1,TRBJ1-5,CSAQDRGSNQPQHF,TGCAGTGCCCAGGACAGGGGAAGCAATCAGCCCCAGCATTTT
.,.,TRBV7-2,TRBJ1-2,CASSFSSNYGYTF,TGTGCCAGCAGCTTCAGTAGCAACTATGGCTACACCTTC
.,.,TRBV5-6,TRBJ1-6,CASSLGQAINSPLHF,TGTGCCAGCAGCTTGGGGCAGGCCATTAATTCACCCCTCCACTTT
many,.,TRBV11-2,TRBJ2-7,CASSLVRNYEQYF,TGTGCCAGCAGCTTAGTCAGGAACTACGAGCAGTACTTC
.,TRBD2,TRBV11-2,TRBJ2-1,CASRVRLAGDRNEQFF,TGTGCCAGCAGGGTCCGACTAGCGGGAGATCGAAATGAGCAGTTCTTC
many,.,TRBV11-2,TRBJ2-7,CASSLALGYEQYF,TGTGCCAGCAGCCTTGCCTTGGGTTACGAGCAGTACTTC
.,.,TRBV16,TRBJ2-7,CASSFPSPSYEQYF,TGTGCCAGCAGCTTTCCCTCTCCCAGCTACGAGCAGTACTTC
medium-sized,.,TRBV20-1,TRBJ2-1,CSASTGYNEQFF,TGCAGTGCCTCGACAGGCTACAATGAGCAGTTCTTC
many,.,TRBV9,TRBJ2-1,CASSVGDEGDSYNEQFF,TGTGCCAGCAGCGTAGGGGATGAGGGGGACTCCTACAATGAGCAGTTCTTC
many,.,TRBV14,TRBJ2-1,CASSRRGGGPYNEQFF,TGTGCCAGCAGCCGACGTGGGGGGGGGCCCTACAATGAGCAGTTCTTC
medium-sized,TRBD2,TRBV4-1,TRBJ2-7,CASSQFSGSTLEQYF,TGCGCCAGCAGCCAGTTTAGCGGGAGCACCTTGGAGCAGTACTTC
many,.,TRBV19,TRBJ1-2,CATLEFGYGYTF,TGTGCCACTTTAGAGTTTGGCTATGGCTACACCTTC
medium-sized,TRBD2,TRBV9,TRBJ2-5,CASSPPGGMGETQYF,TGTGCCAGCAGCCCACCCGGGGGGATGGGAGAGACCCAGTACTTC
many,.,TRBV6-6,TRBJ1-5,CASSSPGGQPQHF,TGTGCCAGCAGTTCCCCCGGCGGTCAGCCCCAGCATTTT
many,.,TRBV4-1,TRBJ2-5,CASSPGNAGTQETQYF,TGCGCCAGCAGCCCGGGTAATGCCGGGACACAAGAGACCCAGTACTTC
medium-sized,.,TRBV20-1,TRBJ1-2,CSASRAVLANYGYTF,TGCAGTGCTAGCAGGGCTGTTTTAGCTAACTATGGCTACACCTTC
many,.,TRBV20-1,TRBJ2-7,CSAKYREYEQYF,TGCAGTGCTAAATACAGGGAATACGAGCAGTACTTC
medium-sized,.,TRBV7-9,TRBJ2-3,CASSLTDTQYF,TGTGCCAGCAGCTTAACGGATACGCAGTATTTT
many,TRBD1,TRBV9,TRBJ2-3,CASSAGTATDTQYF,TGTGCCAGCAGCGCCGGGACAGCCACAGATACGCAGTATTTT
few,.,TRBV12-3/TRBV12-4,TRBJ2-7,CASTYSGASYEQYF,TGTGCCAGCACTTACTCCGGGGCCTCCTACGAGCAGTACTTC
few,.,TRBV4-1,TRBJ2-7,CASSSNYEQYF,TGCGCCAGCAGCTCGAACTACGAGCAGTACTTC
few,TRBD1,TRBV6-5,TRBJ1-1,CASSPGQGKKMNTEAFF,TGTGCCAGCAGCCCTGGACAGGGTAAGAAGATGAACACTGAAGCTTTCTTT
few,.,TRBV6-1,TRBJ2-7,CASSVFSSYEQYF,TGTGCCAGCAGTGTTTTCTCCTCCTACGAGCAGTACTTC
many,.,TRBV5-1,TRBJ2-1,CASSPNPRLGYNEQFF,TGCGCCAGCAGCCCCAACCCTAGGCTGGGTTACAATGAGCAGTTCTTC